Shown below are 26 T cell receptor beta chains from a single sample sequenced in a study of siplizumab effects on memory and regulatory T cells. Generated by immunoSEQ multiplex PCR, the TCRdb table keeps only in-frame clones and is missing some. The top ten hold roughly 0.4% of the sample, which has 60,000 to 65,000 clones, about 80% seen once. The sequencing input was memory CD4+ T cells sorted from blood. These receptors originate from a human donor in good health.

The chain has TRBV5-4 and TRBJ2-7, with 7 bases matching TRBD1. V lost 3 bases, J lost 6 bases, and 18 bases stayed unmatched. The germline gives CDR1 SGHNT, CDR2 YYREEE (reference sequence). The CDR3 runs 17 residues. CDR3 sequence reads: CASSSSTDRAVNLEQYF. CDR3 bases: TGTGCCAGCAGCTCCAGTACCGACAGGGCGGTAAACCTCGAGCAGTACTTC.

The rearrangement joins TRBV5-4 to TRBJ2-1, with TRBD2 matching over 7 bases. The CDR3 totals 14 residues. Germline V gene data show CDR1 as SGHNT and CDR2 as YYREEE (reference sequence). V trimming: 3 bases; J trimming: 7 bases; junction bases outside the gene matches: 7. CDR3 coding DNA: TGTGCCAGCAGCTCGAACTGGGGGGGTAATGAGCAGTTCTTC. Its protein product is CASSSNWGGNEQFF.

With respect to this clone: Other DNA sequences in the same sample also yield this CDR3. The V and J genes are TRBV15 and TRBJ1-1; TRBD1 aligns across 8 bases. CDR1 is LNHNV and CDR2 is YYDKDF in the germline V gene (reference sequence). The CDR3 is made up of 15 amino acids. The V segment lost 0 bases and the J segment 1 base; nucleotides outside the gene matches: 1. As DNA, the CDR3 is TGTGCCACCAGCAGAGATGGACAGGGGAACACTGAAGCTTTCTTT. Amino acids: CATSRDGQGNTEAFF.

This clone was observed a single time. V gene TRBV15 combines with J gene TRBJ2-3; D may correspond to TRBD1 or TRBD2 (5 bases each). V lost 7 bases and J 0 bases, leaving 11 bases between the germline ends. CDR1 is LNHNV and CDR2 is YYDKDF in the germline V gene (reference sequence). The CDR3 sequence is 14 residues long. The CDR3 DNA is TGTGCCACCAAGGGACCACTGAGCACAGATACGCAGTATTTT. Translation gives CATKGPLSTDTQYF.

The chain employs TRBV7-8 and TRBJ1-1; 7 bases align to TRBD1. V gave up 5 bases and J gave up 7 bases; unmatched junction bases: 7. CDR1 and CDR2 from the germline V gene are SGHVS and FQNEAQ. The CDR3 totals 13 residues. This chain's CDR3 is CASSTRQGSEAFF. The CDR3, as DNA: TGTGCCAGCAGCACACGACAGGGTAGTGAAGCTTTCTTT.

Only a few counts were recorded for this clone. The J gene is TRBJ1-2, the V gene TRBV7-9; 9 positions match TRBD1. The germline V gene encodes CDR1 SEHNR and CDR2 FQNEAQ (reference sequence). The CDR3 is 13 amino acids. With V trimmed by 5 bases and J by 5 bases, 3 bases remained unmatched. The CDR3 reads CASSPGTGYGYTF. Written as DNA, the CDR3 is TGTGCCAGCAGCCCCGGGACAGGGTATGGCTACACCTTC.

There are a few counts of this clone. The rearrangement uses TRBV29-1 and TRBJ1-1, with D maybe TRBD1 (6 bases). Per the germline V gene, CDR1 is SQVTM and CDR2 is ANQGSEA. V lost 4 bases and J 4 bases, leaving 19 bases between the germline ends. CDR3 length: 15 amino acids. CDR3 sequence: CSVVGGGFGFTEAFF. The CDR3 DNA reads TGCAGCGTTGTGGGAGGGGGGTTTGGATTCACTGAAGCTTTCTTT. Filled out from reference TRBV29-1 and TRBJ1-1, the complete variable domain reads SAVISQKPSRDICQRGTSLTIQCQVDSQVTMMFWYRQQPGQSLTLIATANQGSEATYESGFVIDKFPISRPNLTFSTLTVSNMSPEDSSIYLCSVVGGGFGFTEAFFGQGTRLTVV.

This clone was detected only once. The chain recombines TRBV28 with TRBJ1-5; 7 bases fit TRBD1. The germline V gene has CDR1 MDHEN and CDR2 SYDVKM. The V segment lost 8 bases and the J segment 4 bases; nucleotides outside the gene matches: 2. This CDR3 contains 12 residues. CDR3 in amino acids: CASRDSNQPQHF. DNA of the CDR3: TGTGCCAGCCGGGACAGTAATCAGCCCCAGCATTTT.

V usage is TRBV12-5 and J usage is TRBJ1-1; no clear D. V dropped 6 bases and J dropped 1 base, with 9 bases sitting between them. Germline assignment: CDR1 LGHNT and CDR2 FRNRAP. This CDR3 is built from 13 residues. CDR3 residues: CASGFDGNTEAFF. The CDR3 DNA follows: TGTGCTAGTGGCTTCGACGGGAACACTGAAGCTTTCTTT.

This chain uses TRBV7-6 with TRBJ2-1; unclear D gene. V shed 3 bases and J shed 0 bases, with 9 bases lying between them. There are 15 residues in the CDR3. From germline, CDR1 is SGHVS and CDR2 FNYEAQ. CDR3: CASSFMQTSYNEQFF. The CDR3 nucleotides read TGTGCCAGCAGCTTTATGCAAACCTCCTACAATGAGCAGTTCTTC.

The chain carries TRBV10-2 and TRBJ2-1; 10 bases align to TRBD2. The CDR3 is 19 amino acids. The V gene's germline CDR1 is WSHSY and CDR2 SAAADI. With V trimmed by 5 bases and J by 4 bases, 17 bases remained unmatched. Written as DNA, the CDR3 is TGCGCCAGCAGTAATCGGAGAAGCGGGGGGGCCTTCACATACAATGAGCAGTTCTTC. Its translation is CASSNRRSGGAFTYNEQFF.

V and J are TRBV5-1 and TRBJ1-3; D ambiguous. Germline-derived CDR1 and CDR2 are SGHRS and YFSETQ. This CDR3 is built from 13 residues. V lost 3 bases, J lost 4 bases, and 8 bases lay in between. CDR3 in DNA: TGCGCCAGCAGCTCGACAAGCGGAAACACCATATATTTT. As protein: CASSSTSGNTIYF.

The V call is TRBV7-9, the J call TRBJ2-6, with a possible D match to TRBD2 (5 bases). Germline lookup yields CDR1 SEHNR and CDR2 FQNEAQ (reference sequence). The CDR3 has 19 amino acids. The germline V and J ends were trimmed by 1 base and 7 bases, with 23 bases remaining between them. The chain's CDR3 is CASSLGGWNEVPRANVLTF. For the CDR3, the DNA is TGTGCCAGCAGCTTAGGCGGGTGGAACGAGGTTCCTAGAGCCAACGTCCTGACTTTC.

The V and J genes are TRBV7-2 and TRBJ2-5; TRBD2 aligns across 7 bases. The germline gives CDR1 SGHTA, CDR2 FQGNSA. The CDR3 sequence is 15 residues long. The trim removed 5 bases at V and 4 bases at J, leaving 10 bases unmatched. As DNA, the CDR3 is TGTGCCAGCAGCGTGGGACTACCCCCCCGAGAGACCCAGTACTTC. It encodes CASSVGLPPRETQYF.

This chain joins TRBV12-5 and TRBJ1-3, with a weak D call TRBD1 (5 bases). The V end lost 7 bases, the J end lost 4 bases, and 11 bases lay between the germline ends. The CDR3 runs 13 residues. The germline CDR1 and CDR2 sequences are LGHNT and FRNRAP. Here the CDR3 DNA reads TGTGCTAGTGTGGAGGGGTCCGGAAACACCATATATTTT. Translating gives CASVEGSGNTIYF.

This clone was detected only once. The chain is built from TRBV7-2 and TRBJ1-3, with D maybe TRBD1 (6 bases). CDR1 and CDR2 from the germline V gene are SGHTA and FQGNSA. This CDR3 is 16 amino acids long. V was shortened by 1 base and J by 4 bases, with 14 bases between the two germline ends. CDR3: CASSLDGTRGGNTIYF. CDR3 nucleotide sequence: TGTGCCAGCAGCTTAGACGGCACCAGGGGAGGAAACACCATATATTTT.

There are a few counts of this clone. The chain is built from TRBV7-7 and TRBJ2-7; D is possibly TRBD1 or TRBD2 (5 bases each). The V end lost 5 bases, the J end lost 3 bases, and 11 bases lay between the germline ends. This CDR3 has 13 amino acids. Germline assignment: CDR1 SSHAT and CDR2 FNYEAQ (reference sequence). DNA for the CDR3: TGTGCCAGCAGCGTGGGGGAGAACTACGAGCAGTACTTC. Encoded protein: CASSVGENYEQYF.

The chain couples TRBV28 to TRBJ1-3; D is unclear. The length of the CDR3 is 15 residues. The germline CDR1 and CDR2 sequences are MDHEN and SYDVKM. Trimming left V 5 bases short and J 3 bases short, with 14 bases between. CDR3 protein: CASSRMGGGGNTIYF. For the CDR3, the DNA is TGTGCCAGCAGTCGCATGGGTGGCGGTGGAAACACCATATATTTT.

V and J are TRBV7-6 and TRBJ2-3; 10 positions agree with TRBD1. This CDR3 comprises 16 residues. With 1 base clipped from V and 3 bases from J, the junction kept 4 bases outside the gene matches. Germline CDR1 and CDR2: SGHVS and FNYEAQ. DNA for the CDR3: TGTGCCAGCAGCTTAGGGACAGGGGGTCGGACAGATACGCAGTATTTT. Translating it yields CASSLGTGGRTDTQYF. The full variable domain, completed using reference TRBV7-6 and TRBJ2-3, is GAGVSQSPRYKVTKRGQDVALRCDPISGHVSLYWYRQALGQGPEFLTYFNYEAQQDKSGLPNDRFSAERPEGSISTLTIQRTEQRDSAMYRCASSLGTGGRTDTQYFGPGTRLTVL.

The CDR3 protein is CASEDGYSYEQYF. The CDR3 DNA reads as TGTGCCAGCGAAGACGGCTACTCCTACGAGCAGTACTTC. The chain employs TRBV6-6 and TRBJ2-7; D call uncertain. Germline V gene sequence: CDR1 MNHNY, CDR2 SVGAGI (reference sequence). This CDR3 has 13 amino acids. The germline V and J ends were trimmed by 8 bases and 0 bases, with 11 bases remaining between them.

This clone turned up a few times. The chain links TRBV5-3 to TRBJ1-2, with D possibly being TRBD1 (5 bases). TRBV5-3 is identified as an open reading frame with a role that is uncertain. The CDR3 sequence is 17 residues long. Trimming left V 4 bases short and J 7 bases short, with 26 bases between. CDR3 DNA: TGTGCCAGAAGCCCGGGGGACCCGGGACGACTAAAACTTGGCTACACCTTC. Amino acids: CARSPGDPGRLKLGYTF.

The chain uses TRBV7-9 and TRBJ2-7, with TRBD2 matching 9 bases. Germline CDR1 reads SEHNR; CDR2 reads FQNEAQ (reference sequence). CDR3 length: 18 amino acids. The V and J ends lost 2 bases and 0 bases, in that order; junction bases with no gene match: 11. The DNA of the CDR3 is TGTGCCAGCAGCTTATTGCGGGGGGGCCCCCAATCCTCCTACGAGCAGTACTTC. Translating gives CASSLLRGGPQSSYEQYF.

The V gene is TRBV5-4, the J gene TRBJ2-7, with 7 positions matching TRBD1. Per germline, CDR1 SGHNT and CDR2 YYREEE (reference sequence). V lost 3 bases to trimming and J lost 4 bases; unmatched junction nucleotides: 10. The length of the CDR3 is 15 residues. The CDR3 DNA is TGTGCCAGCAGCTCATTAAAGGGGGCGTCTTACGAGCAGTACTTC. It specifies CASSSLKGASYEQYF.

The chain links TRBV28 to TRBJ1-5; no firm D call. The CDR3 is 15 residues long. Trimming removed 4 bases from V and 7 bases from J, with 17 bases in between. The germline CDR1 and CDR2 sequences are MDHEN and SYDVKM. The CDR3 coding sequence is TGTGCCAGCAGTTCTGGGGATCCCGGAGGACAGCCCCAGCATTTT. Its protein is CASSSGDPGGQPQHF.

This clone was picked up a small number of times. This chain joins TRBV7-2 and TRBJ1-5; D remains ambiguous. V lost 5 bases and J lost 0, with 11 bases in between. This CDR3 is 15 amino acids long. Germline-derived CDR1 and CDR2 are SGHTA and FQGNSA. For the CDR3, the DNA is TGTGCCAGCAGCGGACGGGATTCTAGCAATCAGCCCCAGCATTTT. Translating gives CASSGRDSSNQPQHF.

The V and J genes are TRBV18 and TRBJ1-2, with TRBD1 identical over 10 bases. The CDR3 has 14 amino acids. Germline CDR1 is KGHSH and CDR2 is LQKENI. V shed 1 base, J shed 9 bases, and the junction held 5 bases outside the gene matches. The CDR3 spells CASSPLGQGESYTF. The DNA of the CDR3 is TGTGCCAGCTCACCACTCGGACAGGGGGAGAGCTACACCTTC.